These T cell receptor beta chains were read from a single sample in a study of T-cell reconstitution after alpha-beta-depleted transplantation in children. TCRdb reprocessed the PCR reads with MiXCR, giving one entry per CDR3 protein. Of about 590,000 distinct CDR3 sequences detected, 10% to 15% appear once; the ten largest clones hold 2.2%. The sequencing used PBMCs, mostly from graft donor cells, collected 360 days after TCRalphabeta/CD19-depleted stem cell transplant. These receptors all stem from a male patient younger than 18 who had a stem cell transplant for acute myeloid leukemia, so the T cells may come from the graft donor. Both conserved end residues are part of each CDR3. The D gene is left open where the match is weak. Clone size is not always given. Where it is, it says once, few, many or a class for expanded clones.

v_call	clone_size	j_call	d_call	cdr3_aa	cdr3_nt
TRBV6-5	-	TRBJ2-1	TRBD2	CASSYPYGGLVLSYNEQFF	TGTGCCAGCAGTTACCCATACGGGGGACTAGTTCTATCCTACAATGAGCAGTTCTTC
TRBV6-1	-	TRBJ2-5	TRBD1	CASSAQLGGWETQYF	TGTGCCAGCAGCGCACAACTAGGGGGCTGGGAGACCCAGTACTTC
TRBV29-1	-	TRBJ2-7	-	CSVGLGGYEQYF	TGCAGCGTTGGGTTGGGGGGCTACGAGCAGTACTTC
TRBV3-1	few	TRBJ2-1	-	CAIVREPSNEQFF	TGTGCCATCGTGCGGGAACCAAGCAATGAGCAGTTCTTC
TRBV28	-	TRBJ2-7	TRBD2	CASSRLAGVSYEQYF	TGTGCCAGCAGTCGACTAGCGGGAGTCTCCTACGAGCAGTACTTC
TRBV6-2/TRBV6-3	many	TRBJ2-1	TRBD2	CASTRGGLAGDNEQFF	TGTGCCAGCACCAGAGGGGGGCTAGCGGGAGACAATGAGCAGTTCTTC
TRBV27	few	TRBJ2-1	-	CASSFGGAYNEQFF	TGTGCCAGCAGTTTCGGTGGGGCCTACAATGAGCAGTTCTTC
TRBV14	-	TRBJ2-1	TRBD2	CASSQELAAYNEQFF	TGTGCCAGCAGCCAAGAACTAGCGGCCTACAATGAGCAGTTCTTC
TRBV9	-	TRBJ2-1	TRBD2	CASSVGGRALVDEQFF	TGTGCCAGCAGCGTAGGAGGGAGGGCCCTAGTTGATGAGCAGTTCTTC
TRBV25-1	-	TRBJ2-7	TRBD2	CASSESLAGGEQYF	TGTGCCAGCAGTGAATCGCTAGCGGGAGGCGAGCAGTACTTC
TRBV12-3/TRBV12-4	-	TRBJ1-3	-	CASSFLYRRNGDTIYF	TGTGCCAGCAGTTTTCTTTACAGACGGAATGGGGACACCATATATTTT
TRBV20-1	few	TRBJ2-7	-	CSARRGVDWSYEQYF	TGCAGTGCTAGGAGGGGGGTTGATTGGTCCTACGAGCAGTACTTC
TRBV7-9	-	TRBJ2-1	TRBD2	CASSLAPSGRDNEQFF	TGTGCCAGCAGCTTAGCTCCTAGCGGGAGAGACAATGAGCAGTTCTTC
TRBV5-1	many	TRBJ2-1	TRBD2	CASSLGLAGVNEQFF	TGTGCCAGCAGTTTGGGACTAGCGGGAGTTAATGAGCAGTTCTTC
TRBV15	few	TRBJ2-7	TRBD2	CATSRPTSGSSYEQYF	TGTGCCACCAGCAGACCGACTAGCGGGAGCTCCTACGAGCAGTACTTC
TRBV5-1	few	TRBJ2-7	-	CASSLKESYEQYF	TGCGCCAGCAGCTTAAAGGAGTCCTACGAGCAGTACTTC
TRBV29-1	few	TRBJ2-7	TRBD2	CSVDPGLAGSLYF	TGCAGCGTCGATCCGGGACTAGCGGGAAGTCTCTACTTC
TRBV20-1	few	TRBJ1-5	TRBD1	CSAREFRGLMNNQPQHF	TGCAGTGCTAGAGAATTCAGGGGGCTTATGAATAATCAGCCCCAGCATTTT
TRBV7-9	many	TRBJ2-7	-	CASSLRSYEQYF	TGTGCCAGCAGTCTCCGGTCCTACGAGCAGTACTTC
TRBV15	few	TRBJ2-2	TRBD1	CATSRDYRGDTGELFF	TGTGCCACCAGCAGAGATTACAGGGGAGACACCGGGGAGCTGTTTTTT
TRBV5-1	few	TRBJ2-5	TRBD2	CASSLLGLDQETQYF	TGCGCCAGCAGCTTGCTGGGACTAGACCAAGAGACCCAGTACTTC
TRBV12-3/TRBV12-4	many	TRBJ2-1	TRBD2	CASSPRLAGNNEQFF	TGTGCCAGCAGTCCTCGACTAGCGGGAAACAATGAGCAGTTCTTC
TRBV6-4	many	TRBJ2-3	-	CASSDSKGTSRADTQYF	TGTGCCAGCAGTGACTCGAAGGGAACTTCAAGGGCAGATACGCAGTATTTT
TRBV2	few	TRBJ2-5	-	CASSANEETQYF	TGTGCCAGCAGTGCGAACGAGGAGACCCAGTACTTC
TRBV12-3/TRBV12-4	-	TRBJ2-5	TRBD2	CASSLNSGSGETQYF	TGTGCCAGCAGTTTAAATAGCGGGAGTGGGGAGACCCAGTACTTC
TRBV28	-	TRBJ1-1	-	CASSLSRSRALVAFF	TGTGCCAGCAGTTTAAGTCGATCAAGGGCCCTTGTGGCTTTCTTT
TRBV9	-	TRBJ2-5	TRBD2	CASSVEAGGVQETQYF	TGTGCCAGCAGCGTAGAGGCGGGAGGCGTTCAAGAGACCCAGTACTTC
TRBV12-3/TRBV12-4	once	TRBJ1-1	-	CASSWLDGGTEAFF	TGTGCCAGCAGTTGGCTGGACGGGGGGACTGAAGCTTTCTTT
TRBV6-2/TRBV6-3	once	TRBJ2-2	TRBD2	CASSTLAAVNTGELFF	TGTGCCAGCAGTACGCTAGCGGCAGTTAACACCGGGGAGCTGTTTTTT
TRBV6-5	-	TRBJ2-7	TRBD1	CASSYRIGRQGAYEQYF	TGTGCCAGCAGTTACAGGATCGGTAGGCAGGGGGCCTACGAGCAGTACTTC
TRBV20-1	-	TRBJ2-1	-	CSAERPVHEQFF	TGCAGTGCTGAACGCCCGGTCCATGAGCAGTTCTTC
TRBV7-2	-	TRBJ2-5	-	CASSLGLSTETQYF	TGTGCCAGCAGCTTGGGACTTTCAACAGAGACCCAGTACTTC
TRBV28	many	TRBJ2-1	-	CASALAGEQFF	TGTGCCAGCGCCCTAGCCGGTGAGCAGTTCTTC
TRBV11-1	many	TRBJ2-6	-	CASSLEQTGANVLTF	TGTGCCAGCAGCCTCGAGCAGACTGGGGCCAACGTCCTGACTTTC
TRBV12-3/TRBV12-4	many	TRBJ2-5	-	CASSLGLLQETQYF	TGTGCCAGCAGTTTGGGACTTCTACAAGAGACCCAGTACTTC
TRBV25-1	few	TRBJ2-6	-	CASSETRGEGANVLTF	TGTGCCAGCAGTGAGACCCGGGGAGAAGGGGCCAACGTCCTGACTTTC
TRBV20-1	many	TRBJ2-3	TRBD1	CSARSQGADTQYF	TGCAGTGCTAGAAGTCAGGGGGCAGATACGCAGTATTTT
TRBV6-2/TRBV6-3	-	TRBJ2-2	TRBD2	CASSQTLAGNTGELFF	TGTGCCAGCAGTCAAACCTTAGCGGGAAACACCGGGGAGCTGTTTTTT
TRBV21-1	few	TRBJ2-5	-	CASSRRGTGGPQYF	TGTGCCAGCAGCCGAAGAGGGACAGGGGGCCCCCAGTACTTC
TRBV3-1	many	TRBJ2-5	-	CASSQIKETQYF	TGTGCCAGCAGCCAGATAAAAGAGACCCAGTACTTC
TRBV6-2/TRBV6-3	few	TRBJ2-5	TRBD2	CASSYSTSGRETQYF	TGTGCCAGCAGTTACTCGACTAGCGGGAGAGAGACCCAGTACTTC
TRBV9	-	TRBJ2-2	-	CASSFSEGLNTGELFF	TGTGCCAGCAGCTTCTCGGAGGGGCTAAACACCGGGGAGCTGTTTTTT
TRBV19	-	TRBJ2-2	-	CASSWSIDRANTGELFF	TGTGCCAGTAGTTGGTCCATTGACCGGGCGAACACCGGGGAGCTGTTTTTT
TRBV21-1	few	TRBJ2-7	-	CASLTNGVVHEQYF	TGTGCCAGCCTGACGAACGGGGTAGTCCACGAGCAGTACTTC
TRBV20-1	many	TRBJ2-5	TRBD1	CSARGDRVQTQYF	TGCAGTGCTAGAGGGGACAGGGTACAGACCCAGTACTTC
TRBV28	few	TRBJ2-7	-	CASSFQTLQRVYEQYF	TGTGCCAGCAGTTTCCAGACCCTTCAACGAGTCTACGAGCAGTACTTC
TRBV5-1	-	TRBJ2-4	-	CASSLAGDPRIQYF	TGCGCCAGCAGCTTGGCCGGGGATCCCCGGATTCAGTACTTC